Sequencing of this T cell receptor (beta chain) was carried out in a study of blood T cell repertoires in COVID-19. Study information: Acute and convalescent COVID-19 specimens originated in the United States, Italy and Spain.

Per the germline V gene, CDR1 is MNHEY and CDR2 is SMNVEV (reference sequence). This CDR3 has 14 residues. J lost 2 bases, V lost 6 bases, and 5 bases had no gene match. The protocol was immunoSEQ multiplex PCR, while the TCRdb copy is restricted to in-frame clones and leaves out a portion. There are about 150,000 clones in the sample; 85% to 90% occur only once, and approximately 15% lies in the top ten. Sequencing was performed on peripheral blood. V and J are TRBV27 and TRBJ1-2; 8 positions match TRBD1. The sequence was obtained from a woman aged 40-49 years with acute or convalescent COVID-19. The CDR3 region is CASSPTGVNYGYTF. The CDR3 DNA sequence: TGTGCCAGCAGCCCGACAGGGGTAAACTATGGCTACACCTTC.